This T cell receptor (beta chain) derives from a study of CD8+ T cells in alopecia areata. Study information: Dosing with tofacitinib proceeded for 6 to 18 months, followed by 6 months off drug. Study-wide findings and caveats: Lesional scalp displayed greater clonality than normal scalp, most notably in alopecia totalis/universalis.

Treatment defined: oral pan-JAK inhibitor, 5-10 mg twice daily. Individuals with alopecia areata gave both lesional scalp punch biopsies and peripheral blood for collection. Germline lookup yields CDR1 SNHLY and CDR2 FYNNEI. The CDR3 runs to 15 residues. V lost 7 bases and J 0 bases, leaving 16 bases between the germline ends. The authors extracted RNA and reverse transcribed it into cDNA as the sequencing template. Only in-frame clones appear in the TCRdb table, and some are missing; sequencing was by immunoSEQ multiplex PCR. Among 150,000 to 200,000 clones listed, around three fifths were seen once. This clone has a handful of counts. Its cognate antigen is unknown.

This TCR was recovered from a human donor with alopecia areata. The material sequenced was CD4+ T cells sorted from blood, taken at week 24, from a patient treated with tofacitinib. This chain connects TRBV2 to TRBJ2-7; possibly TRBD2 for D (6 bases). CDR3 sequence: CASIQTLASSYEQYF. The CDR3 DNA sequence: TGTGCCAGCATCCAGACGCTAGCGAGCTCCTACGAGCAGTACTTC. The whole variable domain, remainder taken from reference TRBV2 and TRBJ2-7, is EPEVTQTPSHQVTQMGQEVILRCVPISNHLYFYWYRQILGQKVEFLVSFYNNEISEKSEIFDDQFSVERPDGSNFTLKIRSTKLEDSAMYFCASIQTLASSYEQYFGPGTRLTVT.